A single sample gave rise to the 10 T cell receptor beta chains below, sequenced in a study of T cell responses to AZD1222 COVID-19 vaccine. Sequenced by immunoSEQ multiplex PCR; TCRdb stores in-frame clones only, minus some. The table has around 95,000 clones, around 87% seen once. Here the sequenced sample was peripheral blood, taken on day 0 of MenACWY control vaccination. Every receptor here comes from an adult in good health.

This CDR3 is CASSKVPYNEQFF. DNA of the CDR3: TGTGCCAGCAGCAAAGTTCCCTACAATGAGCAGTTCTTC. The chain carries TRBV21-1 and TRBJ2-1. TRBV21-1 is reported as a pseudogene. This CDR3 comprises 13 residues.

The CDR3 nucleotides read TGTGCCAGCAGTTTATTCGGCGGCGGGGGACAAGAGACCCAGTACTTC. Translation gives CASSLFGGGGQETQYF. The genes are TRBV27 and TRBJ2-5, with TRBD2 matching over 7 bases. Losses at the gene ends were 1 base for V and 2 bases for J; bases not matched to a gene: 7. The germline CDR1 and CDR2 sequences are MNHEY and SMNVEV (reference sequence). The CDR3 extends over 16 amino acids.

This rearrangement joins TRBV18 to TRBJ1-1, with 8 bases identical to TRBD1. The CDR3 is 16 residues long. With V trimmed by 1 base and J by 0 bases, 4 bases remained unmatched. Germline assignment: CDR1 KGHSH and CDR2 LQKENI. The DNA for the CDR3 is TGTGCCAGCTCACCACTAGCACAGGGGGTGAACACTGAAGCTTTCTTT. Amino acid sequence: CASSPLAQGVNTEAFF.

This clone has a single count. CDR3 in amino acids: CATSKTPGGKLFF. The CDR3 coding sequence is TGTGCCACCAGCAAAACTCCGGGGGGAAAACTGTTTTTT. The genes are TRBV15 and TRBJ1-4, with a weak D call TRBD1 (5 bases). Per the germline V gene, CDR1 is LNHNV and CDR2 is YYDKDF (reference sequence). V gave up 4 bases and J gave up 10 bases, with 13 bases separating them. The CDR3 runs to 13 residues.

The V call is TRBV27, the J call TRBJ2-7; 8 bases are shared with TRBD2. J was trimmed by 0 bases and V by 5 bases; bases with no gene match: 12. Germline CDR1 reads MNHEY; CDR2 reads SMNVEV (reference sequence). There are 17 residues in the CDR3. This chain's CDR3 is CASSTSLLAANSYEQYF. In nucleotides, the CDR3 is TGTGCCAGCAGTACTTCCTTACTAGCGGCCAACTCCTACGAGCAGTACTTC.

V usage is TRBV28 and J usage is TRBJ2-7, with D possibly TRBD2 on 5 matching bases. V was shortened by 2 bases and J by 7 bases, with 12 bases between the two germline ends. The CDR3 is made up of 13 amino acids. The germline V gene has CDR1 MDHEN and CDR2 SYDVKM. CDR3: CASSLDPSGEQYF. The DNA for the CDR3 is TGTGCCAGCAGTTTAGACCCTTCGGGGGAGCAGTACTTC.

This clone was detected once. The J gene is TRBJ2-3, the V gene TRBV10-1; D is unclear. Trimming cost V 9 bases and J 1 base, with 17 bases left between them. Germline V gives CDR1 WNHNN, CDR2 SYGVQD (reference sequence). The CDR3 runs to 15 residues. The CDR3 nucleotides read TGCGCCAGGGCGTACGCAACACCCCGCACAGATACGCAGTATTTT. Translating it yields CARAYATPRTDTQYF.

This chain joins TRBV7-9 and TRBJ1-2; maybe TRBD1 (6 bases). The CDR3 is 14 amino acids. Germline CDR1 SEHNR, CDR2 FQNEAQ (reference sequence). Deletions cut 5 bases from V and 8 bases from J, with 18 bases between. The CDR3 spells CASSRGAHDWGYTF. In nucleotides, the CDR3 is TGTGCCAGCAGCCGGGGGGCGCACGACTGGGGCTACACCTTC.

The rearrangement uses TRBV30 and TRBJ2-7; D uncertain. The CDR3 consists of 12 residues. Trimming stripped 2 bases from V and 3 bases from J, with 8 bases between. Per germline, CDR1 GTSNPN and CDR2 SVGIG (reference sequence). In DNA form, the CDR3 reads TGTGCCTGGAGTAGCGTCAACTACGAGCAGTACTTC. Residues: CAWSSVNYEQYF.

The J gene is TRBJ2-6, the V gene TRBV10-3; TRBD1 agrees at 8 bases. The V segment lost 4 bases and the J segment 1 base; nucleotides outside the gene matches: 6. The CDR3 has 17 residues. The germline gives CDR1 ENHRY, CDR2 SYGVKD. CDR3 in amino acids: CAISASTGGSGANVLTF. In DNA, the CDR3 is TGTGCCATCAGTGCCTCAACAGGGGGATCTGGGGCCAACGTCCTGACTTTC.